This T cell receptor beta chain was sequenced during a study of CD8 T cells in ankylosing spondylitis. This clonotype was found many times. Its specificity is not known. The CDR3 length is 15 residues. Trimming removed 3 bases from V and 6 bases from J, with 13 bases in between. Germline V gene data show CDR1 as SGDLS and CDR2 as YYNGEE. General observations from the study: Blood from ankylosing spondylitis patients appeared to carry a characteristic roughly 8-variant TCR beta motif. From matched ankylosing spondylitis synovial fluid, disease-linked clones were reportedly recovered at significantly enriched levels. Disease-linked clones, CD8+, were relatively rare in peripheral blood.

MiXCR, run by TCRdb on the 5' RACE reads, gives a single entry per CDR3 protein. The sample has 30,000 to 45,000 distinct CDR3 sequences, roughly 3.1% seen once; the top ten hold 2.5% to 3%. This clonotype was sampled from a male donor with ankylosing spondylitis or in good health (not recorded which). The sequenced material came from blood, either unsorted or a sorted T cell fraction (not recorded which). The chain combines TRBV9 with TRBJ2-6; tentatively, D is TRBD1 (6 bases). The chain's CDR3 is CASSALGGEANVLTF. The CDR3 nucleotides read TGTGCCAGCAGCGCCCTAGGGGGTGAGGCCAACGTCCTGACTTTC.